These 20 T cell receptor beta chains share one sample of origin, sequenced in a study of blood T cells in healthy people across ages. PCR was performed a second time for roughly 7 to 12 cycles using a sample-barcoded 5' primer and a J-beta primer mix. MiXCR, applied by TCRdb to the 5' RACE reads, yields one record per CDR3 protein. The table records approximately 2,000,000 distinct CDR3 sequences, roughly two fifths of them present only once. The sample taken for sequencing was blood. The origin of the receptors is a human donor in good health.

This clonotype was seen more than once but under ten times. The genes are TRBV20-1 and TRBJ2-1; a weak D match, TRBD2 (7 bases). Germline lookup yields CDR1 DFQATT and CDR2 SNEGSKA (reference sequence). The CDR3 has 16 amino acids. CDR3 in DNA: TGCAGGGGGGCGGGGGTTACTACCCGCTCCTACAATGAGCAGTTCTTC. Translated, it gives CRGAGVTTRSYNEQFF.

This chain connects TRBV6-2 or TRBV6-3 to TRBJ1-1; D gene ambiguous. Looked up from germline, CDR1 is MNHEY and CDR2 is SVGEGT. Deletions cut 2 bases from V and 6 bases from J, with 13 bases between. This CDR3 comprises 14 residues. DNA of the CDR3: TGTGCCAGCAGTTACAGGGAGGGAAGCGCTGAAGCTTTCTTT. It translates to CASSYREGSAEAFF.

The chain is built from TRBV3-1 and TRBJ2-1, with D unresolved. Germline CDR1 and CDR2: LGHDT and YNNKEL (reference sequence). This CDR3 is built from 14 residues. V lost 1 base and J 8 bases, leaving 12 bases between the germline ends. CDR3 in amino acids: CASSQGLVTDEQFF. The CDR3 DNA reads TGTGCCAGCAGCCAAGGACTCGTTACGGATGAGCAGTTCTTC.

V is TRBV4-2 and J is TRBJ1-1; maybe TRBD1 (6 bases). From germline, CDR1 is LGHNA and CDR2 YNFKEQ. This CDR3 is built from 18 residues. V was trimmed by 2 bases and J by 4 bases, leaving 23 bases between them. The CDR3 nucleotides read TGTGCCAGCAGCCAAATGGGGGGGGCCCAAATACCAGGCACTGAAGCTTTCTTT. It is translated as CASSQMGGAQIPGTEAFF.

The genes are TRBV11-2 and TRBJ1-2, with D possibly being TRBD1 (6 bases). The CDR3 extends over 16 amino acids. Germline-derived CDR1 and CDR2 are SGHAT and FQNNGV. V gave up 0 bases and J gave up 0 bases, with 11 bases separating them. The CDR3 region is CASSLDRGLPNYGYTF. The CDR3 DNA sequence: TGTGCCAGCAGCTTAGACAGGGGCCTCCCTAACTATGGCTACACCTTC.

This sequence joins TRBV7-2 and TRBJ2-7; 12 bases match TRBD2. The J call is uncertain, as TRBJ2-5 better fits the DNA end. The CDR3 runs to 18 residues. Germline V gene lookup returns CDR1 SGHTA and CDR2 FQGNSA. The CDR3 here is CASSLSTSGGPGEETQYF. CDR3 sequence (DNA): TGTGCCAGCAGCTTGAGCACTAGCGGGGGGCCGGGCGAAGAGACCCAGTACTTC.

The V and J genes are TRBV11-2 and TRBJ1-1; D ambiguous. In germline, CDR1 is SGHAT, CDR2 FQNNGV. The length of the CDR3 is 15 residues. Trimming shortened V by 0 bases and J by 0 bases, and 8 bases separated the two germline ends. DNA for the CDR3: TGTGCCAGCAGCTTAGAGGGGTTCATGAACACTGAAGCTTTCTTT. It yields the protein CASSLEGFMNTEAFF.

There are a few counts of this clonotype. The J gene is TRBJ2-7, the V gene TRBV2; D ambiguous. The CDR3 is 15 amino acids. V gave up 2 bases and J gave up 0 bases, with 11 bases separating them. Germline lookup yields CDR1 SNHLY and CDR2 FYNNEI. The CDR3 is CASSELRSSSYEQYF. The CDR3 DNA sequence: TGTGCCAGCAGTGAACTCCGCAGCAGCTCCTACGAGCAGTACTTC.

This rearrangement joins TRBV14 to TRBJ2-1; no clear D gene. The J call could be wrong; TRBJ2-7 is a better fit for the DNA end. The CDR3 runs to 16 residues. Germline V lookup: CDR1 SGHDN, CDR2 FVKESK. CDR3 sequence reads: CASSLRRLSSYNEQYF. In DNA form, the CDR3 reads TGTGCCAGCAGCCTTCGGCGCCTGAGCTCCTACAATGAGCAGTACTTC.

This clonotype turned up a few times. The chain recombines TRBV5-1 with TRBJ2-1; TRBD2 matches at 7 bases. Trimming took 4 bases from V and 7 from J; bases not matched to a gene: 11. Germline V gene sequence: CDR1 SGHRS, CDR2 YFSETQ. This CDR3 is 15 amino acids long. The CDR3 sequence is CASSDGHLGGNEQFF. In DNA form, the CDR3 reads TGCGCCAGCAGCGACGGTCATTTGGGAGGGAATGAGCAGTTCTTC.

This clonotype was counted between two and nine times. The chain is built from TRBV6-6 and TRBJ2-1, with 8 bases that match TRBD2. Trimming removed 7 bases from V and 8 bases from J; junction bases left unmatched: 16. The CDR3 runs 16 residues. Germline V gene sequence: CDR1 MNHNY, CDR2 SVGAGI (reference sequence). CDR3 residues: CASIPGPGLGGDEQFF. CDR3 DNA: TGTGCCAGCATCCCTGGCCCGGGACTAGGAGGCGATGAGCAGTTCTTC.

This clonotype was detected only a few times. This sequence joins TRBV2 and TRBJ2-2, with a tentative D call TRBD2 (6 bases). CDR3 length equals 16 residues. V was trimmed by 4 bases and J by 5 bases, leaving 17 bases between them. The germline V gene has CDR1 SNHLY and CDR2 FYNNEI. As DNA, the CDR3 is TGTGCCAGCAGTGGCCAGGGCGGGGCCGTTACCGGGGAGCTGTTTTTT. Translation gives CASSGQGGAVTGELFF.

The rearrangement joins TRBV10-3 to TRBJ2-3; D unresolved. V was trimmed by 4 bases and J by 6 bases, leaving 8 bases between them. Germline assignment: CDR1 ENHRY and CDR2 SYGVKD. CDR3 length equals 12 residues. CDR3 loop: CAISAPGDTQYF. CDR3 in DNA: TGTGCCATCAGTGCCCCCGGGGATACGCAGTATTTT.

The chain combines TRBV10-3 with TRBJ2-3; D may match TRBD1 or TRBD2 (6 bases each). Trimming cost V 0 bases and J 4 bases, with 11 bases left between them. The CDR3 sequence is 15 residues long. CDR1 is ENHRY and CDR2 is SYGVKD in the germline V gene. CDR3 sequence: CAISESNGGADTQYF. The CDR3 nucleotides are TGTGCCATCAGTGAGTCGAACGGGGGCGCAGATACGCAGTATTTT.

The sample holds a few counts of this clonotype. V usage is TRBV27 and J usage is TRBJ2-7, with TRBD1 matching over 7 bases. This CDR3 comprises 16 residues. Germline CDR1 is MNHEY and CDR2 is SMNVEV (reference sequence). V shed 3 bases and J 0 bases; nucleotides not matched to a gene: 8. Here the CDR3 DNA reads TGTGCCAGCAGTTTCGGGACAGCTCTCACCTCCTACGAGCAGTACTTC. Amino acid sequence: CASSFGTALTSYEQYF.

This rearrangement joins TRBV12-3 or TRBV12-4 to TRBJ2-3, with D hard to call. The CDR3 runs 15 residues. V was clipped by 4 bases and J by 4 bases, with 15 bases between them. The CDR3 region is CASSYGDNSADTQYF. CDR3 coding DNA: TGTGCCAGCAGTTATGGGGATAACAGCGCAGATACGCAGTATTTT.

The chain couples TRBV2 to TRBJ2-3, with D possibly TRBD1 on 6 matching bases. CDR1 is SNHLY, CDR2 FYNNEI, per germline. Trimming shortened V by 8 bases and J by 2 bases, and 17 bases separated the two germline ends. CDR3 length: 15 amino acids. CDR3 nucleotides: TGTGCCAGCTGCGGTTTGTGGACAGCCACAGATACGCAGTATTTT. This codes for CASCGLWTATDTQYF.

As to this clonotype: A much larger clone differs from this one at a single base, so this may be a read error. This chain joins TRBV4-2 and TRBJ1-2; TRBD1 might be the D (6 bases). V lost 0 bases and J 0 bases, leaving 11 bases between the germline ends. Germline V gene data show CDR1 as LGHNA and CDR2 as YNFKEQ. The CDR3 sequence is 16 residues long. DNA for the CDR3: TGTGCCAGCAGCCAAGATGGGGGCATAACTAACTATGGCTACACCTTC. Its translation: CASSQDGGITNYGYTF.

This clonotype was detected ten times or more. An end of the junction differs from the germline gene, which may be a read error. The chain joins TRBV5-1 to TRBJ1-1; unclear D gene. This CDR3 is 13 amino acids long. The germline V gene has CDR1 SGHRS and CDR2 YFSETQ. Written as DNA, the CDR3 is TGTGCCAGCAGTTTTGGCTGGAACACTGAAGCTTTCTTT. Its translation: CASSFGWNTEAFF.

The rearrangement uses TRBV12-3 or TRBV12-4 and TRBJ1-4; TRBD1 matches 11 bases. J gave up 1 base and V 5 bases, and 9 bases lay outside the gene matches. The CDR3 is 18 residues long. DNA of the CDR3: TGTGCCAGCAGTCTTCGGACAGGGGGCTTTGGAACTAATGAAAAACTGTTTTTT. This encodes CASSLRTGGFGTNEKLFF.